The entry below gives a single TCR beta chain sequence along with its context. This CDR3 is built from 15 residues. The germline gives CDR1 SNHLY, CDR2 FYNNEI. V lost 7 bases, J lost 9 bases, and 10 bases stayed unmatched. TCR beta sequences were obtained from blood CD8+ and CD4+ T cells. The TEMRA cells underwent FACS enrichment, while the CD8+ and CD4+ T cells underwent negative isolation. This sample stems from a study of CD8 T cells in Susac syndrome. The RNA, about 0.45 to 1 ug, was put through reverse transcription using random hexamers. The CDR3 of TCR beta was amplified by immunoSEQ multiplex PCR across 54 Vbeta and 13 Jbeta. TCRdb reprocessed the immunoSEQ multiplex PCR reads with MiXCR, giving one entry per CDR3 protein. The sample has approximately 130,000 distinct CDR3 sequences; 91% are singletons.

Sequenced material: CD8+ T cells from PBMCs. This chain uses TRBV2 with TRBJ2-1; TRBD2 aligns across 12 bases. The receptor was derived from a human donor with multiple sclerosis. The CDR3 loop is CASNRRLAGEAEQFF. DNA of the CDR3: TGTGCCAGCAACAGGCGACTAGCGGGAGAGGCTGAGCAGTTCTTC. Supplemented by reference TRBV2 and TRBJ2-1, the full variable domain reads EPEVTQTPSHQVTQMGQEVILRCVPISNHLYFYWYRQILGQKVEFLVSFYNNEISEKSEIFDDQFSVERPDGSNFTLKIRSTKLEDSAMYFCASNRRLAGEAEQFFGPGTRLTVL.